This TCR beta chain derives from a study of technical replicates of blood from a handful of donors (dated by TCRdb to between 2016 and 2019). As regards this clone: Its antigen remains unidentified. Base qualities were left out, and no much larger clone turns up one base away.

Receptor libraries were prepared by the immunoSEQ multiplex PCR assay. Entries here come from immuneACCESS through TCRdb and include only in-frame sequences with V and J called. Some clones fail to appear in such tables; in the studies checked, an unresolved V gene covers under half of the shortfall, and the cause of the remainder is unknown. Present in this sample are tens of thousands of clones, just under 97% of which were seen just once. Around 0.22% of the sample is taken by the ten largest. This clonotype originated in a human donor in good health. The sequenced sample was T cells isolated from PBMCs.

The CDR3 reads as follows: CASSYSGAVGNEQYF. The DNA sequence is TGTGCCAGCAGTTACTCTGGGGCGGTGGGGAACGAGCAGTACTTC. The sequence is built from TRBV6-5 and TRBJ2-7; TRBD1 is possibly the D segment (5 matching bases). V sheds 0 bases and J sheds 5 bases, leaving 14 bases between their ends. The CDR3 spans 15 residues, from the cysteine through the phenylalanine. The sequence is cut down to CDR3 DNA, 45 bases in frame from base 1. The germline V gene encodes CDR1 MNHEY and CDR2 SVGAGI.